Listed here is a single T cell receptor (beta chain). No antigen is known for it. The data belong to a study of vaccination and CD4 T cells after COVID-19. Study information: Convalescent patients gave post-COVID blood a median about 95 days post-diagnosis, range 35 to 161. The cells in question were stimulated using overlapping spike peptides derived from SARS-CoV-2, HCoV-NL63, HCoV-OC43 and HCoV-229E. Study-level results: 304 of 307 vaccine-specific clones from convalescent patients were spike mono-reactive. Although the median of SARS-CoV-2-reactive clonotypes rose from around 19 to 38, the change was not significant.

Time point indicated: late sampling 161 to 241 days after vaccination in a few convalescent patients. This sample's treatment: 10-day PBMC culture with coronavirus spike peptide pools or control peptides (ViraFEST assay). The Oncomine TCR Beta short-read assay sequenced DNA from cultured CD4+ T cells. TCRdb reanalysed the PCR reads using MiXCR and keeps one entry per CDR3 protein. Found here are 20,000 to 25,000 distinct CDR3 sequences, less than 35% of them singletons; the top ten hold roughly 9%. The CDR3 contains 12 residues. V was pared by 10 bases and J by 6 bases, with 14 bases between. The germline V gene has CDR1 ENHRY and CDR2 SYGVKD.

The sample was CD4+ T cells from blood, cultured in vitro, taken about 7 months after SARS-CoV-2 vaccination. V and J are TRBV10-3 and TRBJ2-3; D is perhaps TRBD2 (5 bases). This TCR was recovered from a human donor who had recovered from COVID-19. DNA of the CDR3: TGTGCCAGTGCACTTGGCGGGGATACGCAGTATTTT. It encodes CASALGGDTQYF.